The 27 T cell receptor beta chains in this list originate from one sample, sequenced in a study of OX40 agonist ivuxolimab in advanced cancers. The library came from the immunoSEQ multiplex PCR assay. This is the immuneACCESS table as TCRdb keeps it, with only in-frame sequences that have V and J called. A part of the clones is gone; compared with another copy, unresolved V genes explain less than half, and the rest is unexplained. Here the sample has 26,000 or so clones; 88% occur a single time. 20% to 25% of the sample is taken by the ten largest. Sequencing used CD4+ or CD8+ T cells sorted from blood, obtained in a trial of the OX40 agonist ivuxolimab. The receptors derive from an adult with an advanced solid tumor such as melanoma, head and neck, liver or kidney cancer.

The chain has TRBV28 and TRBJ2-7; D possibly corresponds to TRBD2 (5 bases). Trimming removed 3 bases at V and 4 bases at J, with 13 bases between. Germline V gene data show CDR1 as MDHEN and CDR2 as SYDVKM. The CDR3 sequence is 14 residues long. The CDR3 region is CASSFRGSRYEQYF. As DNA, the CDR3 is TGTGCCAGCAGTTTTCGAGGGAGTAGGTACGAGCAGTACTTC.

This clone was found a few times. The V and J genes are TRBV7-5 and TRBJ1-6; the table calls TRBD1, which could not be checked here. TRBV7-5 is recorded as a pseudogene. CDR3 size: 18 residues. The CDR3 spells CARSFSPGQGSYNSPLHF. In nucleotides, the CDR3 is TGTGCCAGAAGCTTTTCCCCGGGACAGGGCTCCTATAATTCACCCCTCCACTTT.

This clone is categorized as medium-sized. The CDR3: CASSDSRGGGTDTQYF. The CDR3 DNA reads as TGTGCCAGCAGTGACTCGAGGGGGGGCGGCACAGATACGCAGTATTTT. V and J are TRBV6-4 and TRBJ2-3, with TRBD2 as a possible D gene (7 bases). Trimming shortened V by 0 bases and J by 1 base, and 11 bases separated the two germline ends. Germline CDR1 and CDR2: MRHNA and SNTAGT. The CDR3 length is 16 residues.

This clone appeared once. The rearrangement uses TRBV27 and TRBJ1-1, with 7 bases aligning to TRBD1. After removal of 4 bases from V and 5 bases from J, the junction contained 4 bases not matched to a gene. The germline CDR1 and CDR2 sequences are MNHEY and SMNVEV (reference sequence). The CDR3 length is 13 residues. The CDR3 loop is CASSSTGETEAFF. CDR3 coding DNA: TGTGCCAGCAGTTCAACAGGGGAAACTGAAGCTTTCTTT.

J is TRBJ2-3 and V is TRBV7-7, with D uncertain. The germline V and J ends were trimmed by 3 bases and 1 base, with 11 bases remaining between them. Per the germline V gene, CDR1 is SSHAT and CDR2 is FNYEAQ (reference sequence). There are 15 residues in the CDR3. Here the CDR3 reads CASSFGNSGTDTQYF. The CDR3, as DNA: TGTGCCAGCAGCTTTGGGAACAGCGGCACAGATACGCAGTATTTT.

The chain recombines TRBV19 with TRBJ2-3, with 11 bases that match TRBD2. Germline V gene lookup returns CDR1 LNHDA and CDR2 SQIVND (reference sequence). The CDR3 spans 18 residues. J lost 0 bases, V lost 1 base, and 6 bases had no gene match. The CDR3 DNA is TGTGCCAGTAGTATAGTGGTAGCGGGGGGGCCAAGCACAGATACGCAGTATTTT. Its translation is CASSIVVAGGPSTDTQYF.

This clone was counted once. V usage is TRBV7-2 and J usage is TRBJ1-5; tentatively, D is TRBD1 (5 bases). With 0 bases removed from V and 7 bases from J, the gap between germline ends came to 13 bases. Germline V gives CDR1 SGHTA, CDR2 FQGNSA. This CDR3 spans 15 amino acids. The CDR3 is CASSLADAQGQPQHF. Written as DNA, the CDR3 is TGTGCCAGCAGCTTAGCAGATGCCCAGGGACAGCCCCAGCATTTT.

The rearrangement joins TRBV28 to TRBJ1-1; 9 nucleotides line up with TRBD1. CDR1 and CDR2 from the germline V gene are MDHEN and SYDVKM. This CDR3 has 18 residues. With 6 bases clipped from V and 8 bases from J, the junction kept 22 bases outside the gene matches. In DNA, the CDR3 is TGTGCCAGCAGCCTACGAAGGACAGGGGCTTTTGGGGGACGAGAAGCTTTCTTT. This encodes CASSLRRTGAFGGREAFF.

The chain joins TRBV27 to TRBJ1-6; no clear D. Trimming cost V 1 base and J 9 bases, with 13 bases left between them. The V gene's germline CDR1 is MNHEY and CDR2 SMNVEV (reference sequence). This CDR3 is 15 amino acids long. CDR3 amino acids: CASSLYTPTRSPLHF. The CDR3 coding sequence is TGTGCCAGCAGTTTATACACTCCCACCCGTTCACCCCTCCACTTT.

This clone was counted only a few times. The same CDR3 arises from other DNA sequences in this sample as well. The chain employs TRBV19 and TRBJ2-1, with 10 bases identical to TRBD2. Per the germline V gene, CDR1 is LNHDA and CDR2 is SQIVND (reference sequence). V trimming: 2 bases; J trimming: 0 bases; junction bases outside the gene matches: 4. This CDR3 has 17 residues. CDR3 loop: CASSITSGDSSYNEQFF. CDR3 nucleotide sequence: TGTGCCAGTAGTATAACTAGCGGGGATAGCTCCTACAATGAGCAGTTCTTC.

The chain couples TRBV6-5 to TRBJ2-7; TRBD1 aligns across 7 bases. The CDR3 consists of 14 residues. Trimming removed 2 bases from V and 2 bases from J; junction bases left unmatched: 3. Germline lookup yields CDR1 MNHEY and CDR2 SVGAGI. The CDR3 DNA follows: TGTGCCAGCAGTTACAGGGGGCTAGCCTACGAGCAGTACTTC. Translated, it gives CASSYRGLAYEQYF.

This clone was picked up one time. The chain has TRBV10-1 and TRBJ2-1; a weak D match, TRBD2 (6 bases). CDR1 and CDR2 (germline): WNHNN, SYGVQD (reference sequence). This CDR3 spans 15 amino acids. V was pared by 5 bases and J by 0 bases, with 11 bases between. In nucleotides, the CDR3 is TGCGCCAGCAGTCGGGACTCGAGCTCCTACAATGAGCAGTTCTTC. It encodes CASSRDSSSYNEQFF.

This sequence joins TRBV27 and TRBJ2-7; D remains unclear. CDR1 and CDR2 from the germline V gene are MNHEY and SMNVEV (reference sequence). The CDR3 runs to 14 residues. Trimming removed 3 bases from V and 0 bases from J, with 9 bases in between. The CDR3 DNA reads as TGTGCCAGCAGTTTTCAGTCGAGCTCCTACGAGCAGTACTTC. It encodes CASSFQSSSYEQYF.

The sample holds a few counts of this clone. V and J are TRBV11-2 and TRBJ1-5; tentatively, D is TRBD1 (5 bases). CDR1 and CDR2 (germline): SGHAT, FQNNGV. V was trimmed by 3 bases and J by 6 bases, leaving 12 bases between them. The CDR3 is 14 amino acids. CDR3 residues: CASSLAGDGQPQHF. The DNA for the CDR3 is TGTGCCAGCAGCTTGGCCGGGGACGGTCAGCCCCAGCATTTT.

The gene calls are TRBV7-2 and TRBJ2-3; D is uncertain. Trimming took off 2 bases at V and 2 bases at J, with 11 bases between the two ends. The CDR3 loop spans 15 amino acids. Germline assignment: CDR1 SGHTA and CDR2 FQGNSA. CDR3 sequence: CASSLIVSFTDTQYF. The CDR3 DNA is TGTGCCAGCAGCTTAATAGTCTCCTTCACAGATACGCAGTATTTT.

The genes are TRBV27 and TRBJ2-3; D is unclear. The CDR3 is 16 residues long. The ends were cut back, 2 bases at V and 2 bases at J, with 14 bases in the middle. Germline V gives CDR1 MNHEY, CDR2 SMNVEV (reference sequence). This CDR3 is CASSLGYTDLTDTQYF. The CDR3 nucleotides are TGTGCCAGCAGTTTAGGCTACACCGACCTCACAGATACGCAGTATTTT.

The J gene is TRBJ2-2, the V gene TRBV28; 7 bases are a match to TRBD2. CDR3 length equals 16 residues. The germline CDR1 and CDR2 sequences are MDHEN and SYDVKM. V trimming: 7 bases; J trimming: 6 bases; junction bases outside the gene matches: 14. The DNA for the CDR3 is TGTGCCAGCATCCATGAATCAGGGAGGGACCCCGGGGAGCTGTTTTTT. Residues: CASIHESGRDPGELFF. Full variable domain (rest looked up from reference TRBV28 and TRBJ2-2): DVKVTQSSRYLVKRTGEKVFLECVQDMDHENMFWYRQDPGLGLRLIYFSYDVKMKEKGDIPEGYSVSREKKERFSLILESASTNQTSMYLCASIHESGRDPGELFFGEGSRLTVL.

The rearrangement joins TRBV9 to TRBJ1-1; TRBD1 aligns across 7 bases. Germline CDR1 SGDLS, CDR2 YYNGEE. V was pared by 0 bases and J by 5 bases, with 10 bases of the junction left unmatched. This CDR3 comprises 16 residues. The CDR3 sequence is CASSVGVQTGWTEAFF. Here the CDR3 DNA reads TGTGCCAGCAGCGTAGGGGTCCAGACAGGGTGGACTGAAGCTTTCTTT.

This chain links TRBV4-2 with TRBJ2-2, with D hard to call. Per the germline V gene, CDR1 is LGHNA and CDR2 is YNFKEQ. The V end was cut by 0 bases, the J end by 4 bases, with 3 bases between. CDR3 length equals 13 residues. The CDR3 here is CASSQESTGELFF. The CDR3 nucleotides are TGTGCCAGCAGCCAAGAGAGCACCGGGGAGCTGTTTTTT.

DNA of the CDR3: TGTGCCAGCAGCCCTCATCCCTCGACGGGAGAGACCCAGTACTTC. It translates to CASSPHPSTGETQYF. The rearrangement links TRBV11-2 to TRBJ2-5; D is ambiguous. Germline assignment: CDR1 SGHAT and CDR2 FQNNGV. Trimming cost V 5 bases and J 4 bases, with 17 bases left between them. The CDR3 extends over 15 amino acids. Full variable domain (remainder filled in from reference TRBV11-2 and TRBJ2-5): EAGVAQSPRYKIIEKRQSVAFWCNPISGHATLYWYQQILGQGPKLLIQFQNNGVVDDSQLPKDRFSAERLKGVDSTLKIQPAKLEDSAVYLCASSPHPSTGETQYFGPGTRLLVL.

This clone is a singleton in its sample. This chain joins TRBV30 and TRBJ1-2; D is uncertain. This CDR3 is built from 11 residues. The ends were cut back, 8 bases at V and 5 bases at J, with 12 bases in the middle. Germline CDR1 reads GTSNPN; CDR2 reads SVGIG (reference sequence). The CDR3 region is CAGVGPYGYTF. The DNA of the CDR3 is TGTGCCGGCGTCGGTCCTTATGGCTACACCTTC. Full variable domain (outside the CDR3, taken from reference TRBV30 and TRBJ1-2): SQTIHQWPATLVQPVGSPLSLECTVEGTSNPNLYWYRQAAGRGLQLLFYSVGIGQISSEVPQNLSASRPQDRQFILSSKKLLLSDSGFYLCAGVGPYGYTFGSGTRLTVV.

This chain links TRBV19 with TRBJ1-1; D not certain. This CDR3 spans 14 amino acids. V was pared by 1 base and J by 0 bases, with 6 bases between. In germline, CDR1 is LNHDA, CDR2 SQIVND (reference sequence). The CDR3 is CASSIVGMNTEAFF. The CDR3 DNA reads TGTGCCAGTAGTATAGTGGGTATGAACACTGAAGCTTTCTTT. Full variable domain (rest looked up from reference TRBV19 and TRBJ1-1): DGGITQSPKYLFRKEGQNVTLSCEQNLNHDAMYWYRQDPGQGLRLIYYSQIVNDFQKGDIAEGYSVSREKKESFPLTVTSAQKNPTAFYLCASSIVGMNTEAFFGQGTRLTVV.

The genes are TRBV5-1 and TRBJ2-5, with 7 bases matching TRBD1. This CDR3 region has 14 residues. V was pared by 4 bases and J by 2 bases, with 5 bases of the junction left unmatched. Germline-derived CDR1 and CDR2 are SGHRS and YFSETQ. The CDR3 DNA sequence: TGCGCCAGCAGCCGAGAACAGGGGCAAGAGACCCAGTACTTC. Translation gives CASSREQGQETQYF.

The chain's CDR3 is CASSWTAGEKLFF. The CDR3 DNA reads as TGTGCCAGCAGCTGGACAGCGGGGGAAAAACTGTTTTTT. The gene calls are TRBV28 and TRBJ1-4; maybe TRBD1 (6 bases). Germline CDR1 MDHEN, CDR2 SYDVKM. Deletions cut 6 bases from V and 8 bases from J, with 13 bases between. The CDR3 has 13 residues.

This clone was recorded once. The chain has TRBV5-4 and TRBJ2-5; D perhaps matches TRBD2 (6 bases). The CDR3 consists of 15 residues. The germline CDR1 and CDR2 sequences are SGHNT and YYREEE (reference sequence). The V gene lost 2 bases and the J gene lost 5 bases, with 16 bases spanning the gap. CDR3 nucleotide sequence: TGTGCCAGCAGCTTTATTGGCGGGACGGAGGAGACCCAGTACTTC. It encodes CASSFIGGTEETQYF.

Turning to this clone: Other DNA variants within this sample encode the same CDR3. The V call is TRBV15, the J call TRBJ1-2, with D perhaps matching TRBD1 (5 bases). Germline-derived CDR1 and CDR2 are LNHNV and YYDKDF (reference sequence). The CDR3 sequence is 13 residues long. Trimming shortened V by 0 bases and J by 6 bases, and 8 bases separated the two germline ends. The CDR3 region is CATSREEGDGYTF. DNA for the CDR3: TGTGCCACCAGCAGAGAGGAAGGGGATGGCTACACCTTC.

V gene TRBV9 combines with J gene TRBJ2-7; 8 bases are shared with TRBD1. CDR1 SGDLS and CDR2 YYNGEE come from the germline V gene. CDR3 length equals 16 residues. V lost 0 bases and J lost 3; bases outside the gene matches: 8. The CDR3 DNA reads as TGTGCCAGCAGCGTAGTTCCGGGACAGGAGTTCTACGAGCAGTACTTC. It codes for CASSVVPGQEFYEQYF.